These T cell receptor beta chains were read from a single sample in a study of PD-1 blockade in classical Hodgkin lymphoma. Libraries were prepared by immunoSEQ multiplex PCR; TCRdb keeps only in-frame clonotypes and omits some of them. This table has 9,500 to 14,000 clones, 80% to 85% appearing once. Sequenced here: CD8+ T cells from blood, sampled at baseline. The origin of the receptors is a human donor with classical Hodgkin lymphoma. The CDR3 runs from the conserved cysteine through the conserved F or W. A D gene is named only where the DNA matches it firmly. Part of the rows lack a size; the others show once, few, many or a class for expanded clones.

clone_size j_call v_call d_call cdr3_nt cdr3_aa
NA TRBJ1-5 TRBV4-1 NA TGCGCCAGCAGCCAAACGGTGGGGGGCAATCAGCCCCAGCATTTT CASSQTVGGNQPQHF
few TRBJ1-1 TRBV30 NA TGTGCCTGCGGCTGGGCCACTGAAGCTTTCTTT CACGWATEAFF
once TRBJ2-1 TRBV2 NA TGTGCCAGCAATGGGGATTATACAGGGAACAATGAGCAGTTCTTC CASNGDYTGNNEQFF
NA TRBJ2-2 TRBV6-5 NA TGTGCCAGCAGTTACTCCCCCGCCGGGGAGCTGTTTTTT CASSYSPAGELFF
NA TRBJ2-7 TRBV7-2 NA TGTGCCAGCAGCTCTCCGGGACTCCGGATTTACGAGCAGTACTTC CASSSPGLRIYEQYF
medium-sized TRBJ2-7 TRBV27 NA TGTGCCACCTCTGGACAGACCCATGCCTACGAGCAGTACTTC CATSGQTHAYEQYF
once TRBJ2-2 TRBV30 TRBD2 TGTGCCTGGGATGGACTAGCGGGGCTCGGGGAGCTGTTTTTT CAWDGLAGLGELFF
NA TRBJ2-5 TRBV11-2 NA TGTGCCAGCAGCGCCGTTGGGGTAGAGACCCAGTACTTC CASSAVGVETQYF
few TRBJ1-2 TRBV7-9 NA TGTGCCAGCAGCTTATCGGCAGGGGTGGCAGATGGCTACACCTTC CASSLSAGVADGYTF
NA TRBJ2-1 TRBV19 TRBD2 TGTGCCAGTAGCCCGACTAGCGGGAGATACAATGAGCAGTTCTTC CASSPTSGRYNEQFF
NA TRBJ2-3 TRBV12-5 NA TGTGCTAGTGGTTTGGTACTGGGCGATACGCAGTATTTT CASGLVLGDTQYF
NA TRBJ2-1 TRBV15 TRBD2 TGTGCCACCAGCCCCGACGAGTGGCTAGCGGACAATGAGCAGTTCTTC CATSPDEWLADNEQFF
large TRBJ2-5 TRBV5-8 NA TGTGCCAGCAGCTTCGGGTCTTGGTACCAAGAGACCCAGTACTTC CASSFGSWYQETQYF
NA TRBJ2-7 TRBV19 TRBD2 TGTGCCAGTAGTAGCACTAGCGGGAGCTACGAGCAGTACTTC CASSSTSGSYEQYF
NA TRBJ2-1 TRBV15 NA TGTGCCACCAGCGATGGGAGCTCCTACAATGAGCAGTTCTTC CATSDGSSYNEQFF
NA TRBJ1-1 TRBV7-2 NA TGTGCCAGCAGCGCCGAACAGAGGACTGAAGCTTTCTTT CASSAEQRTEAFF
NA TRBJ2-7 TRBV19 TRBD1 TGTGCCAGTAGTCCCCAGGGGGCTGTCTACGAGCAGTACTTC CASSPQGAVYEQYF
once TRBJ2-1 TRBV6-5 NA TGTGCCAGCAGTTACTCCGGCTTAGGCTCCTACAATGAGCAGTTCTTC CASSYSGLGSYNEQFF
few TRBJ1-2 TRBV6-5 TRBD1 TGTGCCAGCAGTCTGACAGGGGGCTATGGCTACACCTTC CASSLTGGYGYTF
NA TRBJ2-7 TRBV11-2 TRBD2 TGTGCCAGCAGCTTATGGACTAGCGGGAAGGACGAGCAGTACTTC CASSLWTSGKDEQYF
few TRBJ1-2 TRBV7-9 NA TGTGCCAGCAGCGTTACGGATTATGGCTACACCTTC CASSVTDYGYTF
NA TRBJ2-3 TRBV10-1 NA TGCGCCAGCAGTGAGTCGAGGGATAACACAGATACGCAGTATTTT CASSESRDNTDTQYF
NA TRBJ2-7 TRBV4-1 TRBD2 TGCGCCAGCAGCCGAACCCCCGGGACTAGCGGCTACGAGCAGTACTTC CASSRTPGTSGYEQYF
NA TRBJ2-7 TRBV2 TRBD1 TGTGCCAGCAGTGAAGAATACGGGACAGGGGTTCGGTTTTACTACGAGCAGTACTTC CASSEEYGTGVRFYYEQYF
few TRBJ1-5 TRBV30 NA TGTGCCTGGAACCAACAGGGTAATCAGCCCCAGCATTTT CAWNQQGNQPQHF
NA TRBJ2-3 TRBV6-6 TRBD1 TGTGCCAGCAGTTATGCAGGGGGTATCGCAGATACGCAGTATTTT CASSYAGGIADTQYF
medium-sized TRBJ2-7 TRBV29-1 TRBD1 TGCAGCGTTGTCCGGGACAGTACCTACGAGCAGTACTTC CSVVRDSTYEQYF
NA TRBJ2-1 TRBV19 NA TGTGCCAGTAGTATAGGGGGTAATGAGCAGTTCTTC CASSIGGNEQFF
NA TRBJ2-2 TRBV7-9 NA TGTGCCAGCAGCCCAAACACCGGGGAGCTGTTTTTT CASSPNTGELFF
NA TRBJ2-7 TRBV13 NA TGTGCCAGCAGCTTATATATCACTAACGAGCAGTACTTC CASSLYITNEQYF
medium-sized TRBJ2-7 TRBV25-1 TRBD1 TGTGCCAGCAGTGGCAGGACAGGGGATCCCCACGAGCAGTACTTC CASSGRTGDPHEQYF
NA TRBJ2-7 TRBV4-1 TRBD2 TGCGCCAGCAGCCATCTGACTAGCGGTAAACCCTACGAGCAGTACTTC CASSHLTSGKPYEQYF
medium-sized TRBJ2-5 TRBV18 TRBD1 TGTGCCAGCTCACCGGGACAGGGAAGTTGGGAGACCCAGTACTTC CASSPGQGSWETQYF
NA TRBJ1-4 TRBV18 NA TGTGCCAGCTCACCATTGGGGGCAACTAATGAAAAACTGTTTTTT CASSPLGATNEKLFF
NA TRBJ2-3 TRBV11-3 NA TGTGCCAGCAGCCCGTGGACAGCGGCCCCAGATACGCAGTATTTT CASSPWTAAPDTQYF
NA TRBJ2-7 TRBV27 NA TGTGCCAGCAGTTTATACGGCAGCTCCTACGAGCAGTACTTC CASSLYGSSYEQYF
once TRBJ2-1 TRBV29-1 NA TGCAGCGTTAGGGGGAGGGCCAATGAGCAGTTCTTC CSVRGRANEQFF
NA TRBJ1-5 TRBV6-5 TRBD1 TGTGCCAGCAGTGACAGGGGTGGTCAGCCCCAGCATTTT CASSDRGGQPQHF
NA TRBJ2-7 TRBV28 NA TGTGCCAGCAGTTTCCGGCAGGCTACCTACGAGCAGTACTTC CASSFRQATYEQYF
NA TRBJ2-7 TRBV5-8 NA TGTGCCAGCAGCTGGGGAGCAGGACGACTTGGGGAGCAGTACTTC CASSWGAGRLGEQYF
NA TRBJ2-1 TRBV5-6 TRBD2 TGTGCCAGCAGCTTGTCAGCGGGAACCTACAATGAGCAGTTCTTC CASSLSAGTYNEQFF
once TRBJ2-3 TRBV6-1 TRBD2 TGTGCCAGCAGTGAAGGTCCAGCGGGAGGCACAGATACGCAGTATTTT CASSEGPAGGTDTQYF
NA TRBJ2-7 TRBV27 NA TGTGCCAGCAGTTTAAGGAGCGGCTCCTACGAGCAGTACTTC CASSLRSGSYEQYF
NA TRBJ2-1 TRBV2 TRBD2 TGTGCCAGCAGTGAGACTAGCGGACACAATGAGCAGTTCTTC CASSETSGHNEQFF
once TRBJ1-2 TRBV28 NA TGTGCCAGCAGTTTAAATCCGTTTAGGTCGGAGACAGTGTTTGGATGGGGACCTAACTATGGCTACACCTTC CASSLNPFRSETVFGWGPNYGYTF
NA TRBJ1-2 TRBV5-1 NA TGCGCCAGCAGCGAGACCGACAGTGAAGGCTACACCTTC CASSETDSEGYTF
NA TRBJ2-7 TRBV5-4 TRBD1 TGTGCCAGCAGCCATTCATCAACAGGGGACGAGCAGTACTTC CASSHSSTGDEQYF
NA TRBJ1-5 TRBV7-2 NA TGTGCCAGCAGCTCCCGTGGCAGAGGTAGCAATCAGCCCCAGCATTTT CASSSRGRGSNQPQHF
NA TRBJ2-7 TRBV5-1 TRBD1 TGCGCCAGCAGCTTCCCGGGACAGGGGTCCTACGAGCAGTACTTC CASSFPGQGSYEQYF
NA TRBJ1-1 TRBV19 NA TGTGCCAGTAGTATAGCGTTGAGGGGGACTGAAGCTTTCTTT CASSIALRGTEAFF
once TRBJ2-2 TRBV7-6 NA TGTGCCAGCAGCTTAGGGCTGGGAGCCACCGGGGAGCTGTTTTTT CASSLGLGATGELFF
NA TRBJ2-1 TRBV6-4 NA TGTGCCAGCAGTAAGAGCTCCTACAATGAGCAGTTCTTC CASSKSSYNEQFF
NA TRBJ1-1 TRBV5-1 NA TGCGCCAGCAGCTTGGAACCTTCGGGCAAAAGGGGTACTGAAGCTTTCTTT CASSLEPSGKRGTEAFF
NA TRBJ1-5 TRBV5-1 NA TGCGCCAGCAGCTTGGGGGGGCCGGATCAGCCCCAGCATTTT CASSLGGPDQPQHF
once TRBJ1-1 TRBV11-2 TRBD1 TGTGCCAGCAGCTTGGGGACAGGGGGGATCGCTGAAGCTTTCTTT CASSLGTGGIAEAFF